One and the same sample provided the 23 T cell receptor beta chains below, sequenced in a study of TIL therapy for anti-PD-1-resistant metastatic lung cancer. Time point here: pre-treatment sample, taken before nivolumab and TIL therapy. The tumor samples were excised metastases, mostly pleural nodules or supraclavicular lymph nodes. The libraries were made with immunoSEQ v3. Libraries were prepared by immunoSEQ multiplex PCR; TCRdb keeps only in-frame clonotypes and omits some of them. This table holds about 13,000 clones, less than 75% found once. The source was tumor tissue, collected at baseline. Source of these receptors: a woman aged 30 to 85 with non-small cell lung cancer.

The V gene is TRBV19, the J gene TRBJ1-2; 8 bases are a match to TRBD1. The length of the CDR3 is 15 residues. Looked up from germline, CDR1 is LNHDA and CDR2 is SQIVND (reference sequence). V was clipped by 2 bases and J by 4 bases; unmatched bases: 6. In nucleotides, the CDR3 is TGTGCCAGTAGTATACACCGGGACAGGACCTATGGCTACACCTTC. Protein sequence: CASSIHRDRTYGYTF.

This clone came up a few times. The chain employs TRBV19 and TRBJ1-5, with D tentatively TRBD1 (6 bases). The CDR3 is made up of 12 amino acids. The V and J ends lost 10 bases and 2 bases respectively, with 9 bases between them. Germline V gene lookup returns CDR1 LNHDA and CDR2 SQIVND (reference sequence). This CDR3 reads CATNRGNQPQHF. CDR3 coding DNA: TGTGCCACCAACAGGGGCAATCAGCCCCAGCATTTT. Full variable domain (remainder filled in from reference TRBV19 and TRBJ1-5): DGGITQSPKYLFRKEGQNVTLSCEQNLNHDAMYWYRQDPGQGLRLIYYSQIVNDFQKGDIAEGYSVSREKKESFPLTVTSAQKNPTAFYLCATNRGNQPQHFGDGTRLSIL.

This clone came up a few times. This chain links TRBV5-1 with TRBJ1-1, with D perhaps matching TRBD1 (5 bases). The CDR3 consists of 15 residues. The germline gives CDR1 SGHRS, CDR2 YFSETQ. Trimming left V 1 base short and J 0 bases short, with 10 bases between. The CDR3 sequence is CASSLLPGMNTEAFF. DNA of the CDR3: TGCGCCAGCAGCTTGTTGCCAGGGATGAACACTGAAGCTTTCTTT.

This clone was counted between two and nine times. This chain connects TRBV19 to TRBJ2-2; 12 nucleotides agree with TRBD2. The trim removed 5 bases at V and 2 bases at J, leaving 15 bases unmatched. CDR1 is LNHDA, CDR2 SQIVND, per germline (reference sequence). The CDR3 runs to 20 residues. The CDR3 region has the DNA TGTGCCAGTAGTTCCCCTAGCGGGAGGGCCCTCTTAGCTAACACCGGGGAGCTGTTTTTT. It yields the protein CASSSPSGRALLANTGELFF. Variable domain in full (rest from reference TRBV19 and TRBJ2-2): DGGITQSPKYLFRKEGQNVTLSCEQNLNHDAMYWYRQDPGQGLRLIYYSQIVNDFQKGDIAEGYSVSREKKESFPLTVTSAQKNPTAFYLCASSSPSGRALLANTGELFFGEGSRLTVL.

The V call is TRBV21-1, the J call TRBJ2-1; TRBD2, the table's D call, lacks a check against the DNA. TRBV21-1 is shown as a pseudogene. There are 20 residues in the CDR3. The CDR3 loop is CASSKGGVLLNPSSYNEQFF. CDR3 DNA sequence: TGTGCCAGCAGCAAAGGGGGGGTTTTGCTTAATCCGAGCTCCTACAATGAGCAGTTCTTC.

The CDR3 coding sequence is TGTGCCAGCAGCTCCGTAGCGGGGAGCTCCTACAATGAGCAGTTCTTC. Its protein product is CASSSVAGSSYNEQFF. The chain uses TRBV5-5 and TRBJ2-1; 8 bases align to TRBD2. Germline loops: CDR1 SGHKS, CDR2 YYEKEE (reference sequence). This CDR3 comprises 16 residues. Trimming cost V 3 bases and J 0 bases; bases outside gene matches: 5.

Note on this clone: A read error may account for a junction end that differs from germline. This rearrangement joins TRBV7-8 to TRBJ2-5, with D tentatively TRBD1 (5 bases). The CDR3 sequence is 11 residues long. The germline CDR1 and CDR2 sequences are SGHVS and FQNEAQ. The CDR3 DNA reads as TGTGCCAGCAGCTTTGGGGCAGGGTTAAACTTC. Translating it yields CASSFGAGLNF.

This clone turned up a few times. The CDR3 DNA is TGTGCCAGTAGTGAGGGGTTCGGGACTCCTCACAATGAGCAGTTCTTC. It encodes CASSEGFGTPHNEQFF. V usage is TRBV19 and J usage is TRBJ2-1, with D possibly TRBD2 on 6 matching bases. Germline V gives CDR1 LNHDA, CDR2 SQIVND (reference sequence). The CDR3 is 16 residues long. Trimming left V 5 bases short and J 5 bases short, with 19 bases between.

The gene calls are TRBV6-4 and TRBJ2-3, with unresolved D. This CDR3 is built from 14 residues. Germline CDR1 is MRHNA and CDR2 is SNTAGT. Trimming cost V 0 bases and J 4 bases, with 8 bases left between them. CDR3 nucleotide sequence: TGTGCCAGCAGTGACTCGATTGGTCCAGATACGCAGTATTTT. Translation: CASSDSIGPDTQYF.

DNA for the CDR3: TGTGCCAGCAGCTTGGGGCTTGCGAATGAGCAGTTCTTC. Protein: CASSLGLANEQFF. The gene calls are TRBV7-2 and TRBJ2-1, with D tentatively TRBD1 (5 bases). Germline loops: CDR1 SGHTA, CDR2 FQGNSA. This CDR3 region has 13 residues. With 3 bases removed from V and 7 bases from J, the gap between germline ends came to 10 bases.

The chain joins TRBV6-5 to TRBJ1-2; D is perhaps TRBD1 (6 bases). Trimming cost V 0 bases and J 4 bases, with 12 bases left between them. The CDR3 sequence is 15 residues long. The germline CDR1 and CDR2 sequences are MNHEY and SVGAGI. The CDR3 coding sequence is TGTGCCAGCAGTTACTCGAGGGGGGGGACCTATGGCTACACCTTC. Protein sequence: CASSYSRGGTYGYTF.

The chain has TRBV9 and TRBJ1-1, with a tentative D call TRBD1 (6 bases). Trimming left V 4 bases short and J 4 bases short, with 14 bases between. The germline V gene has CDR1 SGDLS and CDR2 YYNGEE. This CDR3 is built from 14 residues. The CDR3 coding sequence is TGTGCCAGCAGCTCCAGGGACACCCTCACTGAAGCTTTCTTT. Protein product: CASSSRDTLTEAFF.

J is TRBJ2-2 and V is TRBV7-2; 8 nucleotides align to TRBD2. The CDR3 length is 17 residues. Germline V gene lookup returns CDR1 SGHTA and CDR2 FQGNSA. The V and J ends lost 4 bases and 7 bases, in that order; junction bases with no gene match: 14. The CDR3: CASSSREGGTSVGELFF. In nucleotides, the CDR3 is TGTGCCAGCAGCTCCCGGGAGGGGGGAACTTCGGTCGGGGAGCTGTTTTTT. Together with reference TRBV7-2 and TRBJ2-2, the CDR3 gives the full variable domain: GAGVSQSPSNKVTEKGKDVELRCDPISGHTALYWYRQSLGQGLEFLIYFQGNSAPDKSGLPSDRFSAERTGGSVSTLTIQRTQQEDSAVYLCASSSREGGTSVGELFFGEGSRLTVL.

The genes are TRBV6-1 and TRBJ2-7; D unresolved. Germline CDR1 and CDR2: MNHNS and SASEGT. V was trimmed by 4 bases and J by 4 bases, leaving 11 bases between them. This CDR3 spans 13 amino acids. The CDR3 DNA reads as TGTGCCAGCAGTGGCGTCGGTGTTTACGAGCAGTACTTC. It translates to CASSGVGVYEQYF.

The rearrangement joins TRBV11-2 to TRBJ2-1; D not resolved. Between the trimmed V and J ends, which lost 5 bases and 6 bases, there was a span of 11 bases. The CDR3 is made up of 13 amino acids. CDR1 and CDR2 (germline): SGHAT, FQNNGV. The DNA for the CDR3 is TGTGCCAGCAGCGCCGTAGTACCCAATGAGCAGTTCTTC. Translating gives CASSAVVPNEQFF.

A few counts support this clone. The J gene is TRBJ1-2, the V gene TRBV27, with D possibly being TRBD1 (5 bases). Trimming cost V 1 base and J 1 base, with 16 bases left between them. The germline gives CDR1 MNHEY, CDR2 SMNVEV (reference sequence). The CDR3 runs 17 residues. CDR3 in amino acids: CASSLWGREGVNYGYTF. CDR3 DNA sequence: TGTGCCAGCAGTTTATGGGGCAGGGAAGGAGTTAACTATGGCTACACCTTC.

This clone has more than one count but fewer than ten. V is TRBV7-2 and J is TRBJ1-2, with D hard to call. CDR1 is SGHTA and CDR2 is FQGNSA in the germline V gene. The CDR3 loop spans 13 amino acids. The V end lost 1 base, the J end lost 7 bases, and 10 bases lay between the germline ends. The CDR3 protein is CASSLDGLGGYTF. As DNA, the CDR3 is TGTGCCAGCAGCTTAGATGGGCTTGGTGGCTACACCTTC.

The gene calls are TRBV28 and TRBJ2-5, with D hard to call. The CDR3 sequence is 12 residues long. V was shortened by 3 bases and J by 4 bases, with 6 bases between the two germline ends. The germline CDR1 and CDR2 sequences are MDHEN and SYDVKM. This CDR3 reads CASSFITETQYF. As DNA, the CDR3 is TGTGCCAGCAGTTTTATTACAGAGACCCAGTACTTC.

The chain is built from TRBV11-3 and TRBJ1-4; D not certain. V was cut by 5 bases and J by 2 bases, with 24 bases left in between. This CDR3 contains 19 residues. Germline lookup yields CDR1 SGHNT and CDR2 YENEEA. The CDR3 sequence is CASSPRQGPSQLTNEKLFF. CDR3 coding DNA: TGTGCCAGCAGCCCCCGTCAAGGGCCGTCACAACTTACTAATGAAAAACTGTTTTTT.

This chain links TRBV5-6 with TRBJ1-2; D is possibly TRBD1 (5 bases). The V gene's germline CDR1 is SGHDT and CDR2 YYEEEE. The CDR3 is made up of 14 amino acids. Trimming stripped 5 bases from V and 7 bases from J, with 18 bases between. CDR3 in DNA: TGTGCCAGCAGTTACGGTCGGCAAGGGGCTGGCTACACCTTC. Its translation: CASSYGRQGAGYTF.

CDR3 amino acids: CASSPDIYQPQHF. The CDR3 region has the DNA TGTGCCAGCAGTCCAGACATCTACCAGCCCCAGCATTTT. The genes are TRBV28 and TRBJ1-5; D ambiguous. In germline, CDR1 is MDHEN, CDR2 SYDVKM. The V and J ends lost 5 bases and 7 bases respectively, with 12 bases between them. The CDR3 covers 13 residues. The whole variable domain, remainder taken from reference TRBV28 and TRBJ1-5, is DVKVTQSSRYLVKRTGEKVFLECVQDMDHENMFWYRQDPGLGLRLIYFSYDVKMKEKGDIPEGYSVSREKKERFSLILESASTNQTSMYLCASSPDIYQPQHFGDGTRLSIL.

The chain couples TRBV5-1 to TRBJ2-1; 9 nucleotides match TRBD2. Trimming removed 4 bases from V and 1 base from J; junction bases left unmatched: 6. Germline lookup yields CDR1 SGHRS and CDR2 YFSETQ. The length of the CDR3 is 16 residues. Here the CDR3 reads CASSDGTSLSYNEQFF. DNA of the CDR3: TGCGCCAGCAGCGACGGGACTAGCCTTTCCTACAATGAGCAGTTCTTC.

The chain links TRBV19 to TRBJ2-7; the match to TRBD2 covers 10 bases. The ends lost 3 bases at V and 3 bases at J; junction bases unmatched: 5. Per germline, CDR1 LNHDA and CDR2 SQIVND (reference sequence). The CDR3 covers 15 residues. The CDR3, as DNA: TGTGCCAGTAGTATGCCTAGCGGGAGACTCTACGAGCAGTACTTC. Residues: CASSMPSGRLYEQYF.